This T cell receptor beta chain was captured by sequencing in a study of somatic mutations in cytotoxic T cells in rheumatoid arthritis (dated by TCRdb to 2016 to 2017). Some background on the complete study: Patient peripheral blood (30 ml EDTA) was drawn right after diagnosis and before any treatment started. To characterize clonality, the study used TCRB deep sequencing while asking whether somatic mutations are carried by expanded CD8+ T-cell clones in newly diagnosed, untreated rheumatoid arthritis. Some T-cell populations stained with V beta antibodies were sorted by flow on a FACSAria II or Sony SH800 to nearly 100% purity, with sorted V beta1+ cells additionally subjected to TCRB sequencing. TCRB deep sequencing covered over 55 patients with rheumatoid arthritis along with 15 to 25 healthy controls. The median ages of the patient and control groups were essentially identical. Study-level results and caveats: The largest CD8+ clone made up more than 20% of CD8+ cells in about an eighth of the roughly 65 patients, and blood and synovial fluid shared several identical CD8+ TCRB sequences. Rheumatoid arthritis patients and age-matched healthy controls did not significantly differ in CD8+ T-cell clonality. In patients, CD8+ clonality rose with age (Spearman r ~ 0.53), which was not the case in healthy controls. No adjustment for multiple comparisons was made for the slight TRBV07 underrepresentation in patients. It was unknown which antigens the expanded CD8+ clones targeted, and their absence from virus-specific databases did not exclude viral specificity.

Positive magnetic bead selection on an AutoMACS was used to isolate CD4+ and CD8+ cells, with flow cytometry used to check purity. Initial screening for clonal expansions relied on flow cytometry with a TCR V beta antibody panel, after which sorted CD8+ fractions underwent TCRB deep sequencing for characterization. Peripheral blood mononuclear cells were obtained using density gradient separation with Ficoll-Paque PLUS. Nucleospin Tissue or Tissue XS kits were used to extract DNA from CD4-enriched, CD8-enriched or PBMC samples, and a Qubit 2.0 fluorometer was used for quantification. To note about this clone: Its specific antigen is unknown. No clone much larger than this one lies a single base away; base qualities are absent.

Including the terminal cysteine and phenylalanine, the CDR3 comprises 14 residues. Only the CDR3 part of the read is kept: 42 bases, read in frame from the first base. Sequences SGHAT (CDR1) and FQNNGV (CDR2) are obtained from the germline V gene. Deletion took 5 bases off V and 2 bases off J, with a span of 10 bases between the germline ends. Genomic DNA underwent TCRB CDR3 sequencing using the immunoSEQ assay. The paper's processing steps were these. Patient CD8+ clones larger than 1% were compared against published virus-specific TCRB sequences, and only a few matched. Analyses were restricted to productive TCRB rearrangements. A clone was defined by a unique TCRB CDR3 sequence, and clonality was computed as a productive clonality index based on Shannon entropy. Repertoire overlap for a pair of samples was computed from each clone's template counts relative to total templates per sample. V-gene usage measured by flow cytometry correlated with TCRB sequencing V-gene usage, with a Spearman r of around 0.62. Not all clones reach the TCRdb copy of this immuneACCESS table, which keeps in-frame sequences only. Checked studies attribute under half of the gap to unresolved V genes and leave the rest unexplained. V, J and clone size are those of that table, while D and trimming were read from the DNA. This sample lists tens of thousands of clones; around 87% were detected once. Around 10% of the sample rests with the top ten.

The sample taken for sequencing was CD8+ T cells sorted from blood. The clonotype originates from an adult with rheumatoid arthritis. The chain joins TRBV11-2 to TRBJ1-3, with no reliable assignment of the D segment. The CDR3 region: CASSARTAGNTIYF. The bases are TGTGCCAGCAGCGCAAGGACTGCTGGAAACACCATATATTTT.